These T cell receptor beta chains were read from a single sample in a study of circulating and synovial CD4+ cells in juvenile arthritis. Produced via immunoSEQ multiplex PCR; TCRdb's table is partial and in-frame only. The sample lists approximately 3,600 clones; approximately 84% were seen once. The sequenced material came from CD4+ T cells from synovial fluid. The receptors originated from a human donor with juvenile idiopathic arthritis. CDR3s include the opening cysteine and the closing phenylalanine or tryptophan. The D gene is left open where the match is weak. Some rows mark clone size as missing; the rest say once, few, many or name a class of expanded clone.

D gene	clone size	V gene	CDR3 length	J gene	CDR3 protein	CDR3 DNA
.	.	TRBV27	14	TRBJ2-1	CASSLTPGTAEQFF	TGTGCCAGCAGTTTAACGCCGGGTACGGCTGAGCAGTTCTTC
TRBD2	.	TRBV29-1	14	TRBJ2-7	CSVQPGLATYEQYF	TGCAGCGTCCAACCGGGACTAGCGACCTACGAGCAGTACTTC
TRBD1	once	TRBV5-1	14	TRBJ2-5	CASSPGTAQETQYF	TGCGCCAGCAGCCCGGGGACAGCCCAAGAGACCCAGTACTTC
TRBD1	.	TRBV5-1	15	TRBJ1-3	CASSPDGQGHNTIYF	TGCGCCAGCAGCCCCGATGGACAGGGACATAACACCATATATTTT
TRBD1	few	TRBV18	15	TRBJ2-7	CASSPGQGKPYEQYF	TGTGCCAGCTCACCTGGACAGGGTAAGCCCTACGAGCAGTACTTC
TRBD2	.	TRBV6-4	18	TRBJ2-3	CASSDSPRTSGSTDTQYF	TGTGCCAGCAGTGACTCCCCGCGGACTAGCGGGAGCACAGATACGCAGTATTTT
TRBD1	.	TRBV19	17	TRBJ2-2	CASSSQPTGANTGELFF	TGTGCCAGTAGTAGCCAACCGACAGGGGCGAACACCGGGGAGCTGTTTTTT
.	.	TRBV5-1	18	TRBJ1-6	CASSLESLGSSYNSPLHF	TGCGCCAGCAGCTTGGAATCTCTAGGGAGCTCCTATAATTCACCCCTCCACTTT
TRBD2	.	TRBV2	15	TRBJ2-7	CASSDRTSGSYEQYF	TGTGCCAGCAGTGACAGGACTAGCGGTTCCTACGAGCAGTACTTC
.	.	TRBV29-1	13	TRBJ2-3	CSGTAGSTDTQYF	TGCAGCGGGACGGCGGGAAGCACAGATACGCAGTATTTT
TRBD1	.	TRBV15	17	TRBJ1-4	CATSRDTGLGQHEKLFF	TGTGCCACCAGCAGAGATACGGGCCTGGGACAGCATGAAAAACTGTTTTTT
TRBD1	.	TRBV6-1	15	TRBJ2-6	CASSVDRAGANVLTF	TGTGCCAGCAGTGTCGACAGGGCTGGGGCCAACGTCCTGACTTTC
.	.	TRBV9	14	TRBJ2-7	CASSVGALKDEQYF	TGTGCCAGCAGCGTAGGGGCCCTTAAGGACGAGCAGTACTTC
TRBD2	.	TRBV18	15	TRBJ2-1	CASSPEGLAGAEQFF	TGTGCCAGCTCACCAGAGGGACTAGCGGGAGCTGAGCAGTTCTTC
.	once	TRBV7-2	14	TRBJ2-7	CAGSPFAYSYEQYF	TGTGCCGGGAGTCCGTTCGCCTACTCCTACGAGCAGTACTTC
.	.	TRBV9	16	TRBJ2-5	CASSVVPRDYQETQYF	TGTGCCAGCAGCGTAGTGCCCAGGGACTACCAAGAGACCCAGTACTTC
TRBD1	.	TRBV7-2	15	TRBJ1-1	CASSPTGGTNTEAFF	TGTGCCAGCAGCCCGACAGGGGGCACGAACACTGAAGCTTTCTTT
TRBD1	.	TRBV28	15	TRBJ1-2	CASSFSVQGAFGYTF	TGTGCCAGCAGTTTTTCGGTTCAGGGGGCTTTCGGCTACACCTTC
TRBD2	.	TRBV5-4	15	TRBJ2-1	CASSSTSGGAHEQFF	TGTGCCAGCAGCTCTACTAGCGGGGGGGCCCATGAGCAGTTCTTC
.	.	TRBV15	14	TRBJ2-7	CATSRRDRRNEQYF	TGTGCCACCAGCAGGCGAGACAGGAGGAACGAGCAGTACTTC
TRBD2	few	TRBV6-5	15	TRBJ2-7	CASSGSGRPPYEQYF	TGTGCCAGCAGTGGTAGCGGGAGGCCACCCTACGAGCAGTACTTC
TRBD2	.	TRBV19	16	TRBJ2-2	CASSIPGGAATGELFF	TGTGCCAGTAGTATCCCCGGGGGGGCTGCGACCGGGGAGCTGTTTTTT
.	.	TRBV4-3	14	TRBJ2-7	CASSQVGGSGEQYF	TGCGCCAGCAGCCAAGTGGGAGGATCAGGCGAGCAGTACTTC
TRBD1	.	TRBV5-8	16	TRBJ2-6	CASSLPRGSGANVLTF	TGTGCCAGCAGCTTGCCCAGGGGGTCCGGGGCCAACGTCCTGACTTTC
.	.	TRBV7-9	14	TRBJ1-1	CASSMTVMNTEAFF	TGTGCCAGCAGCATGACAGTTATGAACACTGAAGCTTTCTTT
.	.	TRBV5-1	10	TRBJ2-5	CASSEETQYF	TGCGCCAGCAGCGAGGAGACCCAGTACTTC
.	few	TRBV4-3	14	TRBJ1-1	CASSQSRDNTEAFF	TGCGCCAGCAGCCAAAGTCGGGATAACACTGAAGCTTTCTTT
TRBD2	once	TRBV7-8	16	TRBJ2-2	CASSQDSAGDTGELFF	TGTGCCAGCAGCCAGGACTCCGCGGGGGACACCGGGGAGCTGTTTTTT
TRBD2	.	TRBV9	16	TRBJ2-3	CASSGRTSGSADTQYF	TGTGCCAGCAGCGGAAGGACTAGCGGGAGCGCAGATACGCAGTATTTT
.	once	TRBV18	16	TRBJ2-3	CASSTRTSLNADTQYF	TGTGCCAGCTCAACAAGGACATCACTTAACGCAGATACGCAGTATTTT
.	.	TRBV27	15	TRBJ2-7	CASSFYLTSSYEQYF	TGTGCCAGCAGTTTCTACCTTACTAGTTCCTACGAGCAGTACTTC
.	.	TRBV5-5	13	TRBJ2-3	CASSLTARDTQYF	TGTGCCAGCAGCCTAACCGCACGAGATACGCAGTATTTT
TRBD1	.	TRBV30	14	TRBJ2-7	CAWSVGQGAYEQYF	TGTGCCTGGAGTGTGGGACAGGGGGCTTACGAGCAGTACTTC
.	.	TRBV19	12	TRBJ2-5	CASSTEWETQYF	TGTGCCAGTAGTACCGAGTGGGAGACCCAGTACTTC
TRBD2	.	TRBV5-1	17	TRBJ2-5	CASSLLGIAGGQETQYF	TGCGCCAGCAGCTTGTTGGGAATAGCGGGGGGGCAAGAGACCCAGTACTTC
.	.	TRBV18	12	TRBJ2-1	CASSPRAGEQFF	TGTGCCAGCTCACCACGGGCGGGAGAGCAGTTCTTC
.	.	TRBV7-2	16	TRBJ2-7	CASSLDWRESSYEQYF	TGTGCCAGCAGCTTAGACTGGCGGGAAAGCTCCTACGAGCAGTACTTC
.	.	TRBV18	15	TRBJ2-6	CASSPGDSGANVLTF	TGTGCCAGCTCGCCCGGGGACTCTGGGGCCAACGTCCTGACTTTC